This TCR beta chain stems from a study of glioma-infiltrating T cells (dated by TCRdb to 2016 to 2017). Regarding the complete study: Glioma tissue, non-neoplastic brain tissue and matched peripheral blood mononuclear cells were used as sources from which TCR alpha- and beta-chain repertoires were sequenced. The paired cohort was made up of three low-grade glioma patients, several primary glioblastoma patients and three non-glioma patients who contributed non-neoplastic brain tissue. To measure how far tissue and blood T-cell populations diverged, each tissue-infiltrating repertoire was compared against the peripheral blood repertoire of the same patient. Points the paper makes about the study in general: Very few CDR3 sequences were shared between tissue and blood, attributed to high CDR3 diversity and limited sampling. VJ-independent divergence between tissue and blood was found to be below expectation in non-neoplastic patients but above expectation in all gliomas, particularly low-grade gliomas. The group comparisons were based on small numbers of patients: three non-neoplastic, three low-grade glioma and roughly eight glioblastoma patients.

The iRepertoire nested amplicon-rescue multiplex PCR (arm-PCR) platform was used to amplify TCR alpha and beta CDR3 regions from RNA. The input for one-step reverse transcription and amplification was about 90-400 ng of tissue mRNA or PBMC total RNA. Following bead purification, Illumina adapters were added through a secondary multiplex PCR, and the libraries were then gel-purified between 200 and 400 bp. Libraries carried internal 6-nucleotide barcodes used for demultiplexing. Sequencing of the libraries was done on an Illumina MiSeq using 2x220 or 2x250 nucleotide paired-end reads. The study's processing was this. Paired reads were merged using FLASH 1.2.11 and aligned with BWA-MEM to the GRCh37 human genome, and TRA and TRB reads were then extracted. For V and J assignment, an IMGT-derived reference of cassette sequences and CDR3 motifs that included pseudogenes was used. Reads were translated in three frames, and productive CDR3s were defined by a C…FGXG motif without stop codons. A clonotype was defined as a unique combination of a V-J cassette pair and a CDR3 amino acid sequence. Reads were filtered by Hamming distance, thresholded by each sample's sequence error rate in mapped regions. TCRdb itself trimmed the public reads at Q25 with fastp, ran MiXCR and retained productive beta chains. Rows with a matching CDR3 protein are joined into one entry that keeps the most common DNA and genes. The V and J calls, along with clone size, are taken from TCRdb and not from the paper's own processing. The sample table records over 70,000 distinct CDR3 sequences; roughly 23% of these occur just once. The ten biggest clones cover under 8.5% of the sample.

This clonotype was seen repeatedly, ten times or more. It has no known antigen specificity. Per-nucleotide qualities are absent, and no much larger clonotype sits a single base away. Including the terminal cysteine and phenylalanine, the CDR3 comprises 15 residues. The kept DNA is CDR3 alone, 45 bases in frame from the first base. CDR1 and CDR2 (SGHTA, FQGNSA) derive from the germline V gene. Trimming removed 1 base from V and 3 bases from J; the gene matches leave 3 bases unexplained. Rearrangement joined TRBV7-2 to TRBJ2-1; the central 7 bases match TRBD2. This receptor was taken from a human donor with low-grade glioma or glioblastoma, undergoing nonglioma brain surgery, or in good health (not recorded which). The sequencing input was glioma tissue, nonneoplastic brain tissue, or PBMCs (not recorded which). The base sequence is TGTGCCAGCAGCTTAGATCGGGGGGTCTACAATGAGCAGTTCTTC. This gives the protein CASSLDRGVYNEQFF.